There are a few counts of the clone carrying this T cell receptor beta chain. Its ends do not fully match the called genes, so a read error is possible. In the source study's methods: Amplification from reference gene primers served as the basis for estimated nucleated cell counts. TCRdb's copy holds only in-frame clones and misses some; the assay was immunoSEQ multiplex PCR. That table is the source of V, J and clone size, and D and trimming were worked out from the DNA. The table lists around 70,000 clones, 65% to 90% of them singletons, with approximately 6.6% in the top ten. This sample is drawn from a study of blood T cell repertoires in COVID-19. Overall study: Researchers got acute and convalescent COVID-19 samples from the United States, Italy and Spain.

The germline gives CDR1 SEHNR, CDR2 FQNEAQ (reference sequence). This CDR3 has 16 amino acids. The receptor was derived from a man aged 60 to 75 with acute or convalescent COVID-19. The chain couples TRBV7-9 to TRBJ2-4; 14 nucleotides line up with TRBD2. The sequenced sample consisted of peripheral blood. The CDR3 here is CASSETSGGARNIQYF. The CDR3 DNA sequence: TGTGCCAGCAGCGAGACTAGCGGGGGGGCCAGAAACATTCAGTACTTC.